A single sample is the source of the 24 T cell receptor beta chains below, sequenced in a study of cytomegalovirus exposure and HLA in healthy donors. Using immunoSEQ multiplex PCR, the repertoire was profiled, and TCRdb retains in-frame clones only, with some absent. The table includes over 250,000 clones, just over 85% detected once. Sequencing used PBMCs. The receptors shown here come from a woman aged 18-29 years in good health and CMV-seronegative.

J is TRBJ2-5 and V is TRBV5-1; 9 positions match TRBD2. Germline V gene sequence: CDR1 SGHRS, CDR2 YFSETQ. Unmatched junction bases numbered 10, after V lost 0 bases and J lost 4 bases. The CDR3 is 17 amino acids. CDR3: CASSLAVSGSYRETQYF. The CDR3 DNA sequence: TGCGCCAGCAGCTTGGCCGTTAGCGGGAGTTATAGAGAGACCCAGTACTTC.

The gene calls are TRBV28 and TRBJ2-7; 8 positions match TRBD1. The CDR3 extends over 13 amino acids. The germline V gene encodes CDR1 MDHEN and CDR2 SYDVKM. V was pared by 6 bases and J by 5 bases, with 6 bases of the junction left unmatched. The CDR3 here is CASSLDRDNEQYF. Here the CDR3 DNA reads TGTGCCAGCAGCTTGGACAGGGACAACGAGCAGTACTTC. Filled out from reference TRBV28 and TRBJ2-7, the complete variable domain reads DVKVTQSSRYLVKRTGEKVFLECVQDMDHENMFWYRQDPGLGLRLIYFSYDVKMKEKGDIPEGYSVSREKKERFSLILESASTNQTSMYLCASSLDRDNEQYFGPGTRLTVT.

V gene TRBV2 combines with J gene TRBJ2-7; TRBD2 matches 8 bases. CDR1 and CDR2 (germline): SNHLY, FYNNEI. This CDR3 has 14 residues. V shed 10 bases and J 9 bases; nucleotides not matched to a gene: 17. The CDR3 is CATKTSESKMGQYF. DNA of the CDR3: TGTGCCACCAAGACTAGCGAATCGAAAATGGGGCAGTACTTC.

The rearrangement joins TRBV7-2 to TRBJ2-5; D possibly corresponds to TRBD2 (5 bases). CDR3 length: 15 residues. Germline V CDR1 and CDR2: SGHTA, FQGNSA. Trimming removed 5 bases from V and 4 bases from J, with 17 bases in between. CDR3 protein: CASSNGPTRVETQYF. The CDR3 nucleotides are TGTGCCAGCAGCAACGGGCCTACGAGGGTAGAGACCCAGTACTTC. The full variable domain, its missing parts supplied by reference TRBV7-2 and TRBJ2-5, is GAGVSQSPSNKVTEKGKDVELRCDPISGHTALYWYRQSLGQGLEFLIYFQGNSAPDKSGLPSDRFSAERTGGSVSTLTIQRTQQEDSAVYLCASSNGPTRVETQYFGPGTRLLVL.

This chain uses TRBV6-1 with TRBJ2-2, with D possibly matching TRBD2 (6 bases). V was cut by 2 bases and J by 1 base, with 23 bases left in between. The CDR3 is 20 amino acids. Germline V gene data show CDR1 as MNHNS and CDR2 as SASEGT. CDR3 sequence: CASSEWVLGRGAKNTGELFF. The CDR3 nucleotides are TGTGCCAGCAGTGAATGGGTTCTGGGGCGCGGGGCTAAGAACACCGGGGAGCTGTTTTTT.

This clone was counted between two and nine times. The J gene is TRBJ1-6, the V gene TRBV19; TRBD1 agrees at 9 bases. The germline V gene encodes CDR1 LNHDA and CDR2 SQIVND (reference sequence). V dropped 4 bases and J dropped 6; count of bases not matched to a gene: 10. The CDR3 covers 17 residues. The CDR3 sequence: CASSTDRGRARNSPLHF. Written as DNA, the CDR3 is TGTGCCAGTAGTACGGACAGGGGACGCGCACGTAATTCACCCCTCCACTTT. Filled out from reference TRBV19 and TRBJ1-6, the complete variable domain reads DGGITQSPKYLFRKEGQNVTLSCEQNLNHDAMYWYRQDPGQGLRLIYYSQIVNDFQKGDIAEGYSVSREKKESFPLTVTSAQKNPTAFYLCASSTDRGRARNSPLHFGNGTRLTVT.

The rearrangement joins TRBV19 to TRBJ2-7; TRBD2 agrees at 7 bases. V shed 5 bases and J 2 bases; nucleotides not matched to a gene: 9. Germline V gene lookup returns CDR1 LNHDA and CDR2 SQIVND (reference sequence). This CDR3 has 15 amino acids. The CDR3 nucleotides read TGTGCCAGTAGTCGGGGGTTAGCGGGTGCCTACGAGCAGTACTTC. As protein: CASSRGLAGAYEQYF.

This CDR3 is CASSLGDDQPQHF. The CDR3, as DNA: TGCGCCAGCAGCTTAGGGGATGACCAGCCCCAGCATTTT. The chain recombines TRBV5-1 with TRBJ1-5; weak D call: TRBD1 (5 bases). The CDR3 has 13 amino acids. Trimming cost V 2 bases and J 7 bases, with 10 bases left between them. Germline assignment: CDR1 SGHRS and CDR2 YFSETQ.

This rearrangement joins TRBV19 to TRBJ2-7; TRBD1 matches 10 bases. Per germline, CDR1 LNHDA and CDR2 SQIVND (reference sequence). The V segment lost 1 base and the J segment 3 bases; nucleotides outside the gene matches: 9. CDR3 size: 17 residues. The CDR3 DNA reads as TGTGCCAGTAGTATAGCTGGGACAGGGGATCATATCTACGAGCAGTACTTC. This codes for CASSIAGTGDHIYEQYF. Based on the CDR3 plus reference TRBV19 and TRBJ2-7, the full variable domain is DGGITQSPKYLFRKEGQNVTLSCEQNLNHDAMYWYRQDPGQGLRLIYYSQIVNDFQKGDIAEGYSVSREKKESFPLTVTSAQKNPTAFYLCASSIAGTGDHIYEQYFGPGTRLTVT.

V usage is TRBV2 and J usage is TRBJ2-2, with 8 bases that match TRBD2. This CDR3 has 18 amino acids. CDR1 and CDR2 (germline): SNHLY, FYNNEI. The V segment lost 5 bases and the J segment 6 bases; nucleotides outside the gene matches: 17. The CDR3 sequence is CASSFSRTKRGRPGELFF. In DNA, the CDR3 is TGTGCCAGCAGTTTTTCCCGGACTAAGCGGGGGCGACCCGGGGAGCTGTTTTTT.

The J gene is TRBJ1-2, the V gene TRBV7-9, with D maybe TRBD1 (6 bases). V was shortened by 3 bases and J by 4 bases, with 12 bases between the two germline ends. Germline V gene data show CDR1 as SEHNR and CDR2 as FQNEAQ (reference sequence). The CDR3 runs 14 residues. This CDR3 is CASSFGGQSYGYTF. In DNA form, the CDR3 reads TGTGCCAGCAGCTTCGGCGGACAGTCCTATGGCTACACCTTC.

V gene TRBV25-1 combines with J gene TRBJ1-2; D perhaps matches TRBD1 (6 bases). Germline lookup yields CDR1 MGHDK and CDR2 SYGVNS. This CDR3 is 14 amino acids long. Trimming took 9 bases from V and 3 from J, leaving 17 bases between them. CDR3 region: CASLQGYKDYGYTF. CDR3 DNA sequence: TGTGCCAGTTTACAGGGTTATAAGGACTATGGCTACACCTTC.

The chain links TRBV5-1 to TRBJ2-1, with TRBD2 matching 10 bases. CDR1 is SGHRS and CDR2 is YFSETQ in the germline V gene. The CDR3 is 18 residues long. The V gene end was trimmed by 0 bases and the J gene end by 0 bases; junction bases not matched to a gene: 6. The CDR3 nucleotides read TGCGCCAGCAGCTTGGGGCTAGCGGGAGCCTTCTCCTACAATGAGCAGTTCTTC. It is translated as CASSLGLAGAFSYNEQFF.

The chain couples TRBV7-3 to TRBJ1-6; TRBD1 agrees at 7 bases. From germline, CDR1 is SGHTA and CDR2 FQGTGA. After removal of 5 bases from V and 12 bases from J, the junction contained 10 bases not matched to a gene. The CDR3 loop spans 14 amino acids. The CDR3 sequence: CASSPRSGGGPLHF. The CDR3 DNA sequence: TGTGCCAGCAGCCCCCGGTCAGGGGGTGGACCCCTCCACTTT.

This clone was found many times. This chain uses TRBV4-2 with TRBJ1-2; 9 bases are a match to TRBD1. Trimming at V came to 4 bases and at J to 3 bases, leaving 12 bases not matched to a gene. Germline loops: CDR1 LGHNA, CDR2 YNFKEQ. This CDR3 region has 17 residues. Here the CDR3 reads CASSLHWGTGSDYGYTF. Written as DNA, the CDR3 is TGTGCCAGCAGCCTACATTGGGGGACAGGGAGTGACTATGGCTACACCTTC.

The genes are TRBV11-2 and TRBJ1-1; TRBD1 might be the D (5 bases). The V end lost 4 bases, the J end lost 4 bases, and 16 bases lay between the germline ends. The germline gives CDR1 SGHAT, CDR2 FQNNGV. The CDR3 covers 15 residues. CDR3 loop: CASSSPAGPITEAFF. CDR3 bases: TGTGCCAGCAGCTCCCCCGCAGGGCCAATCACTGAAGCTTTCTTT.

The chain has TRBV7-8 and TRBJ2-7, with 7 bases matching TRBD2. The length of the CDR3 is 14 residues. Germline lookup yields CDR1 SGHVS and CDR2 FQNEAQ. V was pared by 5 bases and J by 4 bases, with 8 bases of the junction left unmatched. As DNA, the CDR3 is TGTGCCAGCAGCCCCCCCGGACTAGGGTACGAGCAGTACTTC. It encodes CASSPPGLGYEQYF.

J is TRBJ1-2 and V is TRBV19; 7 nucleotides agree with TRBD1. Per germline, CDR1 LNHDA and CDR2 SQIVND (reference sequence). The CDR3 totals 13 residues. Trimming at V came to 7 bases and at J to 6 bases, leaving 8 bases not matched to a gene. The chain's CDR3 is CASNSRQGNGYTF. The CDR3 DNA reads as TGTGCCAGTAACAGCCGACAGGGAAATGGCTACACCTTC. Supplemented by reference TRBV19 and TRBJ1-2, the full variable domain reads DGGITQSPKYLFRKEGQNVTLSCEQNLNHDAMYWYRQDPGQGLRLIYYSQIVNDFQKGDIAEGYSVSREKKESFPLTVTSAQKNPTAFYLCASNSRQGNGYTFGSGTRLTVV.

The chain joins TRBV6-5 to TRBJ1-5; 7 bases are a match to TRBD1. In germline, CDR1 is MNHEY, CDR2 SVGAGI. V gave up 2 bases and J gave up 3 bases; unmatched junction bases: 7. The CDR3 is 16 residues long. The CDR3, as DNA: TGTGCCAGCAGTTACGCCGGGACAGCCCTCAATCAGCCCCAGCATTTT. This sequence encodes CASSYAGTALNQPQHF.

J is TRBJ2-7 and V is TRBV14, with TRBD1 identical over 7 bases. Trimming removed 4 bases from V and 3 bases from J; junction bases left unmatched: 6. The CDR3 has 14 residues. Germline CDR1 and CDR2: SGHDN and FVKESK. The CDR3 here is CASSPGQVFYEQYF. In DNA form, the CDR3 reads TGTGCCAGCAGCCCTGGACAGGTCTTCTACGAGCAGTACTTC.

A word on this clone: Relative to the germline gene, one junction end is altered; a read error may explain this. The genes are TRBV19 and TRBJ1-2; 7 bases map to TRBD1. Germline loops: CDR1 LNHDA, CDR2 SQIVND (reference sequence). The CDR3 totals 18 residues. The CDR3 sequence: CASIIDGTATVAKYGYTF. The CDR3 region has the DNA TGTGCCAGTATCATAGATGGGACAGCGACTGTTGCTAAGTATGGCTACACCTTC.

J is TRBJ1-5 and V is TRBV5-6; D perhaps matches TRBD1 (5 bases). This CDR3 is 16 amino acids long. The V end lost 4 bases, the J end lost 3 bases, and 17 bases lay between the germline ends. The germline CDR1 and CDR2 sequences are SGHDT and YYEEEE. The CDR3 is CASSSQVDSANQPQHF. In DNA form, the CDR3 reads TGTGCCAGCAGCAGCCAAGTCGACAGCGCCAATCAGCCCCAGCATTTT.

CDR3 sequence (DNA): TGCGCCAGCAGCCGCGGCGGAATCAATGAGCAGTTCTTC. Amino acids: CASSRGGINEQFF. V gene TRBV4-3 combines with J gene TRBJ2-1; D remains unclear. The germline CDR1 and CDR2 sequences are LGHNA and YSLEER. The CDR3 runs 13 residues. The V and J ends lost 4 bases and 6 bases respectively, with 10 bases between them.

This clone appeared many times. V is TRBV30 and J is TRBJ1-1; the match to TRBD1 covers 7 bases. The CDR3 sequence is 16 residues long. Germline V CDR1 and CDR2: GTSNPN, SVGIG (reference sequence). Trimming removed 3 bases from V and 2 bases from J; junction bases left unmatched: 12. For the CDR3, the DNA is TGTGCCTGGAGACCCGGACAGGTCCTATTCAACACTGAAGCTTTCTTT. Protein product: CAWRPGQVLFNTEAFF.